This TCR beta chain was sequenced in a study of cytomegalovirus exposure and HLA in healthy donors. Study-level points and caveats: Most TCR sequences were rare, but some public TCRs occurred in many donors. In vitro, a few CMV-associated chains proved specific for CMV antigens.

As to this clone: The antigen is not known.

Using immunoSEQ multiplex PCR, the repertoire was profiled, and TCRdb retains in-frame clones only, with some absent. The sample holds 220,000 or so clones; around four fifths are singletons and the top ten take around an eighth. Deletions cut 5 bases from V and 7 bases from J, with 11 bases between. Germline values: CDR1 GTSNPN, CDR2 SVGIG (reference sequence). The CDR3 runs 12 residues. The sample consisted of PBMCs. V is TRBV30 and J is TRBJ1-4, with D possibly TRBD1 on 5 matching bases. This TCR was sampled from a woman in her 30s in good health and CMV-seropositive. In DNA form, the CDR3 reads TGTGCCTGGTCCAGGGTGGGTGAAAAACTGTTTTTT. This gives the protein CAWSRVGEKLFF.